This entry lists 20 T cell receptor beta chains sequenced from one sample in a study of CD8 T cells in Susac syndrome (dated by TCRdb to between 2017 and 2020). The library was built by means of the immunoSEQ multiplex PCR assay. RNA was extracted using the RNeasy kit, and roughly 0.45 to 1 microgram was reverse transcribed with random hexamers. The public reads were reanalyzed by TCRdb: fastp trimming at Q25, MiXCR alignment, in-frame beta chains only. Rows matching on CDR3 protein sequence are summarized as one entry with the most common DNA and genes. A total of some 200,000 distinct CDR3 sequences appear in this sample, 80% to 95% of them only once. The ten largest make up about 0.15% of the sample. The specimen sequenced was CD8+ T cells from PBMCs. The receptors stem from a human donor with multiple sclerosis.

CDR3 region: CASSDIDSNQPQHF. Here the CDR3 DNA reads TGTGCCAGCAGCGACATCGATAGCAATCAGCCCCAGCATTTT. The V gene is TRBV6-6, the J gene TRBJ1-5; the D is unclear. Trimming pared 6 bases from V and 0 bases from J, leaving 9 bases between. CDR1 and CDR2 (germline): MNHNY, SVGAGI (reference sequence). This CDR3 spans 14 amino acids.

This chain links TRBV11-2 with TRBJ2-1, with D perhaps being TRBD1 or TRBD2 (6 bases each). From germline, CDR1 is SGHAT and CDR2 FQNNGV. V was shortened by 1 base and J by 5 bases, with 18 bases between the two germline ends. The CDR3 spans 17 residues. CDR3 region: CASSLGLGGHENNEQFF. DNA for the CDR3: TGTGCCAGCAGCTTAGGCTTGGGGGGACACGAGAACAATGAGCAGTTCTTC.

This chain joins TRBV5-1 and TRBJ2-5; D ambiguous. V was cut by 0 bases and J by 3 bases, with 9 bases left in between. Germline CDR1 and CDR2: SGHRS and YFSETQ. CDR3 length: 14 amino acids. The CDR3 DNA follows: TGCGCCAGCAGCTTGGGCCTGGTAGAAGAGACCCAGTACTTC. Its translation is CASSLGLVEETQYF.

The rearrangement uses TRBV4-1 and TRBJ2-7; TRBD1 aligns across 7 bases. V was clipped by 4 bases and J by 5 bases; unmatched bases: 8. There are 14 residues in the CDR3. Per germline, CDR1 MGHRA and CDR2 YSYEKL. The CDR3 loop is CASSLSRDSHEQYF. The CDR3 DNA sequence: TGCGCCAGCAGCCTAAGTAGGGACAGCCACGAGCAGTACTTC.

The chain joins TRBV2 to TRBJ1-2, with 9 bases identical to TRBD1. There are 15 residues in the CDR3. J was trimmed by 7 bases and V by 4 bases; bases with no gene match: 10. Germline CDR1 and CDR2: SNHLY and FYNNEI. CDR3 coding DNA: TGTGCCAGCAGTGGGCCCCCAATGGACAGGGGTGGCTACACCTTC. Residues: CASSGPPMDRGGYTF.

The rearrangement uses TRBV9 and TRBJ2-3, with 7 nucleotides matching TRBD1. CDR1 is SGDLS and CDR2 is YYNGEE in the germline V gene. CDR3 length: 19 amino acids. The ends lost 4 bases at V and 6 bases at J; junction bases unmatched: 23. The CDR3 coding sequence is TGTGCCAGCAGCCCCCACCCCTGGAGACCGGGACAGTCTCTGGATACGCAGTATTTT. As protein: CASSPHPWRPGQSLDTQYF. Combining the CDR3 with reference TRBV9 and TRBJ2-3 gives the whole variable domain DSGVTQTPKHLITATGQRVTLRCSPRSGDLSVYWYQQSLDQGLQFLIQYYNGEERAKGNILERFSAQQFPDLHSELNLSSLELGDSALYFCASSPHPWRPGQSLDTQYFGPGTRLTVL.

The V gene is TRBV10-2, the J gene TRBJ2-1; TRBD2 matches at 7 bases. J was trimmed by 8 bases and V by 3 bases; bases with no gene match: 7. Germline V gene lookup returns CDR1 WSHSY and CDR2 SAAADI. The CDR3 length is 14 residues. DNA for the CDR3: TGCGCCAGCAGTGACCTAGCGGAAATGCATGAGCAGTTCTTC. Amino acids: CASSDLAEMHEQFF.

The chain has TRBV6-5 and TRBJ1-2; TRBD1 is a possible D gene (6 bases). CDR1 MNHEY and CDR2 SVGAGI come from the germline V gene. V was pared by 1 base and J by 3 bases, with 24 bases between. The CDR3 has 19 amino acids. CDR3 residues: CASSYLNDLDDRPDYGYTF. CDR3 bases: TGTGCCAGCAGTTACTTGAATGACTTAGACGACAGGCCCGACTATGGCTACACCTTC.

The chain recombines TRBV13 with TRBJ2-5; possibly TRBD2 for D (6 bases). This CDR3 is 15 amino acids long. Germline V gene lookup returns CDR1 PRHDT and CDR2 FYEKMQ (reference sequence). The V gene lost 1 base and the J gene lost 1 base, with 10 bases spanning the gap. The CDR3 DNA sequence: TGTGCCAGCAGCTTAGTTTTGGGAGGCCAAGAGACCCAGTACTTC. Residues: CASSLVLGGQETQYF.

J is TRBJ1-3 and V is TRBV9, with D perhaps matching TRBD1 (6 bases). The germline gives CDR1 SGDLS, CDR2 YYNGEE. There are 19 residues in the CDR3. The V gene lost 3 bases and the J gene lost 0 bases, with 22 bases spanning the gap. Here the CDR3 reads CASSAAGTPTGLSGNTIYF. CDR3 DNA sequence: TGTGCCAGCAGCGCCGCCGGGACACCAACAGGGCTCTCTGGAAACACCATATATTTT.

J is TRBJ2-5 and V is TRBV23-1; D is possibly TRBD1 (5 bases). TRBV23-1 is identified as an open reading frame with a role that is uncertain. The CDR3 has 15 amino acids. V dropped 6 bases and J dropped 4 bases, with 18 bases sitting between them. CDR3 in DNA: TGCGCCAGCAGACCGCCCCTCAGGGTTCGAGAGACCCAGTACTTC. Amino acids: CASRPPLRVRETQYF.

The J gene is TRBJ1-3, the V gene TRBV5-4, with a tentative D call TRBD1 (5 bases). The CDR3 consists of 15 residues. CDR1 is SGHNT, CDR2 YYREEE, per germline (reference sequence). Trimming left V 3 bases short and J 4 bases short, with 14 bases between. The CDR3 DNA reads TGTGCCAGCAGCTACCGGGGGGAGTCCGGAAACACCATATATTTT. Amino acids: CASSYRGESGNTIYF.

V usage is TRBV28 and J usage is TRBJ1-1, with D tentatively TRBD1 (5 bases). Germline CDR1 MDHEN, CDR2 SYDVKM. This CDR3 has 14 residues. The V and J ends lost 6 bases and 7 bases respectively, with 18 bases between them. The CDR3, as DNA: TGTGCCAGCAGGGGGTGGGGGAATGGCGGTGAAGCTTTCTTT. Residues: CASRGWGNGGEAFF.

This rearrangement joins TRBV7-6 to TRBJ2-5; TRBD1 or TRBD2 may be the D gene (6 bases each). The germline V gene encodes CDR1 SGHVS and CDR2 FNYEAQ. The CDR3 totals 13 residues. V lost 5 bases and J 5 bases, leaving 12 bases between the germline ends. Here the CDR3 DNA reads TGTGCCAGCAGCGGGGGGCCGGGGGAGACCCAGTACTTC. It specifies CASSGGPGETQYF.

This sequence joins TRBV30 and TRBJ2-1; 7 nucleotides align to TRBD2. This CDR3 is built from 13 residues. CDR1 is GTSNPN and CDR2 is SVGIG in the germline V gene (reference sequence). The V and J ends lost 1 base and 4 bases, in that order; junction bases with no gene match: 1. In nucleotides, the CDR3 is TGTGCCTGGAGTGGGGAGGGGTACAATGAGCAGTTCTTC. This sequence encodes CAWSGEGYNEQFF.

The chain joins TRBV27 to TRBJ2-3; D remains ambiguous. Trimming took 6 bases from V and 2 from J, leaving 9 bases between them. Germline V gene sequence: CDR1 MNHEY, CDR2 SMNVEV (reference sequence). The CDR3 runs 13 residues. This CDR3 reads CASSLLITDTQYF. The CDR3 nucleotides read TGTGCCAGCAGCCTATTAATCACAGATACGCAGTATTTT.

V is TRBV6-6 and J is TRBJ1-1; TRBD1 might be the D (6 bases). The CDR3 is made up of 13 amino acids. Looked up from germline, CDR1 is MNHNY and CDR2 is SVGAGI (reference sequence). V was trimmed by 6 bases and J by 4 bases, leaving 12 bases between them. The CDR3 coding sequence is TGTGCCAGCAGACAGGGTATAAGCACTGAAGCTTTCTTT. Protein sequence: CASRQGISTEAFF.

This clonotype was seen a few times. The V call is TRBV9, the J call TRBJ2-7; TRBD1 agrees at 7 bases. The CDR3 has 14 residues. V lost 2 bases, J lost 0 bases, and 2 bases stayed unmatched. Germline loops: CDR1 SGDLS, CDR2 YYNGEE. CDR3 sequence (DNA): TGTGCCAGCAGCGTCGGGACAGCCTCCTACGAGCAGTACTTC. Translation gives CASSVGTASYEQYF.

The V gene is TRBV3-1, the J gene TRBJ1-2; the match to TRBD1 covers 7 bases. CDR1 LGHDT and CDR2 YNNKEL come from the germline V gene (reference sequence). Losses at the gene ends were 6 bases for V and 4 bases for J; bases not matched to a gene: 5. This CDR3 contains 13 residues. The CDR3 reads CASSPGGPYGYTF. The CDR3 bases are TGTGCCAGCAGTCCAGGGGGGCCCTATGGCTACACCTTC.

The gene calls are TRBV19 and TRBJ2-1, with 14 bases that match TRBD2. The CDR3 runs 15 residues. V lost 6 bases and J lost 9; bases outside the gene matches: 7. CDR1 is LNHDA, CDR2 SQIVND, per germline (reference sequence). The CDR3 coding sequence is TGTGCCAGTAGACATGGACTAGCGGGAGGCGGTGAGCAGTTCTTC. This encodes CASRHGLAGGGEQFF. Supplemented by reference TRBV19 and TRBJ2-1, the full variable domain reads DGGITQSPKYLFRKEGQNVTLSCEQNLNHDAMYWYRQDPGQGLRLIYYSQIVNDFQKGDIAEGYSVSREKKESFPLTVTSAQKNPTAFYLCASRHGLAGGGEQFFGPGTRLTVL.